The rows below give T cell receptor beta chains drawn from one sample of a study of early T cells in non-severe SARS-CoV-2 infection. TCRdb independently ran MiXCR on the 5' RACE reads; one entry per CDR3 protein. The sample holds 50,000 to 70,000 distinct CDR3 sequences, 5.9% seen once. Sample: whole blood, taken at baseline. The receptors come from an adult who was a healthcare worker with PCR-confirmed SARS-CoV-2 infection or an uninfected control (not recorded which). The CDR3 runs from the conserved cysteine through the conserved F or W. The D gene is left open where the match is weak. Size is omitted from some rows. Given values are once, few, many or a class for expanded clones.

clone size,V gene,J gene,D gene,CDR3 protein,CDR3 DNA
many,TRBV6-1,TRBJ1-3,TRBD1,CASSASGGGYAGNTIYF,TGTGCCAGCAGTGCCTCAGGGGGCGGCTATGCTGGAAACACCATATATTTT
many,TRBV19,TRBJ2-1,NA,CASSIDWDGPKFF,TGTGCCAGTAGTATAGATTGGGACGGACCCAAGTTCTTC
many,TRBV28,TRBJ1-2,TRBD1,CASRGDRRFGYTF,TGTGCCAGCAGGGGGGACAGGCGATTTGGCTACACCTTC
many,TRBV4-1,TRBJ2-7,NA,CASSQAITVGYEQYF,TGCGCCAGCAGCCAAGCTATAACTGTCGGCTACGAGCAGTACTTC
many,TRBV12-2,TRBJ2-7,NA,CASRRDSYEQYF,TGTGCAAGTCGCCGCGACAGCTACGAGCAGTACTTC
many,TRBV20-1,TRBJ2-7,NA,CSARGRRSYEQYF,TGCAGTGCTAGGGGGCGTCGGTCCTACGAGCAGTACTTC
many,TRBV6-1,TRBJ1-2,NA,CASTALNYGYTF,TGTGCCAGCACAGCGTTAAACTATGGCTACACCTTC
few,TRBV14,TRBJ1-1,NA,CASTRGQNTEAFF,TGTGCCAGCACGCGGGGCCAGAACACTGAAGCTTTCTTT
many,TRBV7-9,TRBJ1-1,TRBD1,CASNPPGTENTEAFF,TGTGCCAGCAACCCACCCGGGACAGAGAACACTGAAGCTTTCTTT
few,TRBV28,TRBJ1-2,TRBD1,CASSSGTVYGYTF,TGTGCCAGCAGTTCGGGGACAGTCTATGGCTACACCTTC
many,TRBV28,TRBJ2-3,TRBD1,CASSTTGAPDTQYF,TGTGCCAGCAGTACGACAGGGGCACCAGATACGCAGTATTTT
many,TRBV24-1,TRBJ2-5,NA,CATSEPSGTRQETQYF,TGTGCCACCAGTGAACCATCCGGGACTCGCCAAGAGACCCAGTACTTC
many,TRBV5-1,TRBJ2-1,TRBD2,CASSLGDERERDEQFF,TGCGCCAGCAGCTTAGGGGATGAGCGGGAGCGAGATGAGCAGTTCTTC
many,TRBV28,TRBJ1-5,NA,CASSPPATTGGYQPQHF,TGTGCCAGCAGTCCACCCGCTACGACAGGAGGCTATCAGCCCCAGCATTTT
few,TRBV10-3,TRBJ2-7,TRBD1,CAIKPLQGSAYEQYF,TGTGCCATCAAGCCATTACAGGGGTCGGCCTACGAGCAGTACTTC
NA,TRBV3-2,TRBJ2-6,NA,CASSPNPAGALGGANVLTF,TGTGCCAGCAGCCCTAATCCAGCGGGAGCTTTAGGAGGGGCCAACGTCCTGACTTTC
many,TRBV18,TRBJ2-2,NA,CASSQAARTGELFF,TGTGCCAGCTCACAGGCTGCGAGGACCGGGGAGCTGTTTTTT
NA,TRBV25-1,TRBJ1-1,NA,CASSGPLSEAFF,TGTGCCAGCAGTGGACCTCTCTCCGAAGCTTTCTTT
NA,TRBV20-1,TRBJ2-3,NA,CSAGGMTDTQYF,TGCAGTGCTGGGGGAATGACAGATACGCAGTATTTT
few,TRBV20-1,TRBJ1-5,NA,CSARESGHYSNQPQHF,TGCAGTGCTAGAGAGTCGGGACACTATAGCAATCAGCCCCAGCATTTT
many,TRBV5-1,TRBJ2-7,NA,CASSPAETYEQYF,TGCGCCAGCAGCCCGGCCGAGACCTACGAGCAGTACTTC
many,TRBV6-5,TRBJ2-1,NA,CASSYSSPTGINYNEQFF,TGTGCCAGCAGTTACTCGAGCCCTACAGGGATCAACTACAATGAGCAGTTCTTC
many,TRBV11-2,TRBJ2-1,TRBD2,CASSSLLAGRNEQFF,TGTGCCAGCAGCTCACTACTAGCGGGCCGCAATGAGCAGTTCTTC
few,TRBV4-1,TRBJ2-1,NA,CASSQEGVAYNEQFF,TGCGCCAGCAGCCAAGAAGGAGTGGCCTACAATGAGCAGTTCTTC
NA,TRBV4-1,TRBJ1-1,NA,CASSQSQGAGTEAFF,TGCGCCAGCAGCCAATCCCAGGGCGCGGGCACTGAAGCTTTCTTT
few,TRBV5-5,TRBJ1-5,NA,CASSFGNQPQHF,TGTGCCAGCAGCTTCGGCAATCAGCCCCAGCATTTT
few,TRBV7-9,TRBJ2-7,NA,CASSLAIGSEQYF,TGTGCCAGCAGCTTAGCGATTGGAAGCGAGCAGTACTTC
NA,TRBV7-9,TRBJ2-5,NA,CASSAGVVQYQEAQYF,TGTGCCAGCAGCGCAGGGGTCGTGCAGTACCAAGAGGCCCAGTACTTC
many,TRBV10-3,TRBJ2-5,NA,CAISEFEETQYF,TGTGCCATCAGTGAGTTTGAAGAGACCCAGTACTTC
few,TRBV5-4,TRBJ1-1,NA,CASSLSTVGTTNTEAFF,TGTGCCAGCAGCTTGAGCACAGTCGGGACGACAAACACTGAAGCTTTCTTT
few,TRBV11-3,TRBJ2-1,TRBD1,CASSLGGQGRHLEQFF,TGTGCCAGCAGCTTAGGGGGACAGGGACGGCACCTTGAGCAGTTCTTC
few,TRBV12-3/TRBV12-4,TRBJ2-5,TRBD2,CASSVAGPETQYF,TGTGCCAGCAGTGTAGCGGGACCGGAGACCCAGTACTTC
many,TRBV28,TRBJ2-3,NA,CASSLDFGVGSTDTQYF,TGTGCCAGCAGTTTAGATTTCGGGGTAGGGTCCACAGATACGCAGTATTTT
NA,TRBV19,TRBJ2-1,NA,CASRRGPDNEQFF,TGTGCCAGTAGGAGAGGACCGGACAATGAGCAGTTCTTC
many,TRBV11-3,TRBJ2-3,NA,CASSLDRSRGGADTQYF,TGTGCCAGCAGCTTGGATCGTTCAAGAGGAGGCGCAGATACGCAGTATTTT
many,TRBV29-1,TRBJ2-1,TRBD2,CSVDPPGGWLAGKVWSEQFF,TGCAGCGTCGATCCCCCGGGGGGATGGCTAGCGGGTAAAGTATGGAGTGAGCAGTTCTTC
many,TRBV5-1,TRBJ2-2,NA,CASSPRQSSTGELFF,TGCGCCAGCAGCCCCAGACAGAGTTCCACCGGGGAGCTGTTTTTT
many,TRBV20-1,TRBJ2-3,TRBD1,CSAEGPGQTSTDTQYF,TGCAGTGCTGAAGGACCGGGACAGACCAGCACAGATACGCAGTATTTT
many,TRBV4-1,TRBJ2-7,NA,CASSQGPEQYF,TGCGCCAGCAGCCAAGGGCCCGAGCAGTACTTC
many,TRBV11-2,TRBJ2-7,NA,CASAPASYEQYF,TGTGCCAGCGCCCCGGCCTCCTACGAGCAGTACTTC
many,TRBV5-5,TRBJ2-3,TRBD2,CASSLYWTSGSTDTQYF,TGTGCCAGCAGCTTATATTGGACTAGCGGGAGCACAGATACGCAGTATTTT
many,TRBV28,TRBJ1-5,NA,CASRIGNQPQHF,TGTGCCAGCAGGATTGGGAATCAGCCCCAGCATTTT
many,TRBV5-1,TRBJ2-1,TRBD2,CASSLLASGNEQFF,TGCGCCAGCAGCTTGCTCGCTAGCGGCAATGAGCAGTTCTTC
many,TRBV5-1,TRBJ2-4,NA,CASSPGSENIQYF,TGCGCCAGCAGCCCGGGGTCCGAAAACATTCAGTACTTC
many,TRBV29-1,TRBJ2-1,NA,CSVESSKNNEQFF,TGCAGCGTTGAATCCTCGAAAAACAATGAGCAGTTCTTC
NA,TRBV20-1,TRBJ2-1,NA,CSARGSYNEQFF,TGCAGTGCTAGAGGCAGTTACAATGAGCAGTTCTTC
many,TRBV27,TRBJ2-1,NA,CASSFSSELYNEQFF,TGTGCCAGCAGTTTTTCATCGGAGTTGTACAATGAGCAGTTCTTC
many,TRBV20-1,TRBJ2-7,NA,CSATPQQGNEQYF,TGCAGTGCTACGCCTCAACAGGGAAACGAGCAGTACTTC
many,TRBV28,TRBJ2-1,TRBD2,CASSSPPGLATYSYNEQFF,TGTGCCAGCAGTTCACCTCCGGGACTAGCAACGTACTCCTACAATGAGCAGTTCTTC
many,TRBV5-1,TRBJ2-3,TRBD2,CASSLPTSESTDTQYF,TGCGCCAGCAGCTTGCCGACTAGCGAGTCCACAGATACGCAGTATTTT
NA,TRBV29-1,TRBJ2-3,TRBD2,CSVGLAGGDTQYF,TGCAGCGTCGGACTAGCGGGAGGGGATACGCAGTATTTT
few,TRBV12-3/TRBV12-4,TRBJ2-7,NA,CASSLAGTDYEQYF,TGTGCCAGCAGTTTAGCAGGCACCGACTACGAGCAGTACTTC
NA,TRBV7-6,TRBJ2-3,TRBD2,CASSPGLAGGPSDTQYF,TGTGCCAGCAGCCCGGGACTAGCGGGAGGGCCCTCAGATACGCAGTATTTT
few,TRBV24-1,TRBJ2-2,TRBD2,CATSEVPAGGNTGELFF,TGTGCCACCAGTGAGGTGCCAGCGGGAGGTAACACCGGGGAGCTGTTTTTT
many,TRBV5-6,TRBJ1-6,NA,CASSPRGVYNSPLHF,TGTGCCAGCAGCCCTCGGGGGGTCTATAATTCACCCCTCCACTTT
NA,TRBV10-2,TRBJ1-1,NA,CASSGGRYTEAFF,TGCGCCAGCAGCGGAGGGCGTTACACTGAAGCTTTCTTT
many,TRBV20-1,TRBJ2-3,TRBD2,CSARWTSGRTDTQYF,TGCAGTGCTAGATGGACTAGCGGGAGAACAGATACGCAGTATTTT